What follows are 14 T cell receptor beta chains derived from one specimen sequenced in a study of shared clonotypes between healthy human individuals. Measured with immunoSEQ multiplex PCR; TCRdb has only the in-frame clones, and not every one. The repertoire consists of around 1,900,000 clones, with just over 90% occurring once and the leading ten covering around 1.7%. The naive CD8 subset, CD45RO-negative cells positively selected for CCR7, excluded terminally differentiated effector memory CD45RA+ cells. The sample comprised naive CD8+ T cells from PBMCs. These receptors all come from a man in his late teens or twenties in good health. Some clones in this sample may be carry-over from other donors' samples.

The chain couples TRBV14 to TRBJ2-7, with D possibly called TRBD1 or TRBD2 (5 bases each). In germline, CDR1 is SGHDN, CDR2 FVKESK. Trimming removed 8 bases from V and 0 bases from J, with 14 bases in between. The CDR3 length is 14 residues. This CDR3 is CASRLRGDSYEQYF. The CDR3 DNA follows: TGTGCCAGCCGGTTGAGGGGCGACTCCTACGAGCAGTACTTC.

This chain uses TRBV7-8 with TRBJ2-1, with 8 nucleotides matching TRBD1. CDR3 size: 15 residues. The V gene's germline CDR1 is SGHVS and CDR2 FQNEAQ. With 5 bases clipped from V and 4 bases from J, the junction kept 7 bases outside the gene matches. CDR3 loop: CASSRGQVLYNEQFF. In DNA form, the CDR3 reads TGTGCCAGCAGCCGGGGACAGGTTCTTTACAATGAGCAGTTCTTC.

The chain combines TRBV27 with TRBJ1-1; D remains unclear. Germline lookup yields CDR1 MNHEY and CDR2 SMNVEV (reference sequence). The ends were cut back, 2 bases at V and 7 bases at J, with 14 bases in the middle. The CDR3 contains 14 residues. CDR3 sequence reads: CASSLPGGDGEAFF. In DNA, the CDR3 is TGTGCCAGCAGTTTACCCGGCGGAGATGGTGAAGCTTTCTTT.

The genes are TRBV5-5 and TRBJ1-1, with TRBD1 as a possible D gene (6 bases). Trimming shortened V by 1 base and J by 1 base, and 11 bases separated the two germline ends. There are 15 residues in the CDR3. Per germline, CDR1 SGHKS and CDR2 YYEKEE (reference sequence). CDR3: CASSLSTGPNTEAFF. The CDR3 DNA reads TGTGCCAGCAGCTTGTCGACAGGTCCGAACACTGAAGCTTTCTTT.

V gene TRBV6-1 combines with J gene TRBJ1-5, with D possibly matching TRBD1 (6 bases). Trimming removed 2 bases at V and 1 base at J, with 9 bases between. This CDR3 spans 15 amino acids. Germline V lookup: CDR1 MNHNS, CDR2 SASEGT. The CDR3 protein is CASSELGQSNQPQHF. Here the CDR3 DNA reads TGTGCCAGCAGTGAACTCGGACAGAGCAATCAGCCCCAGCATTTT.

CDR3 residues: CAIQTENAQYF. The DNA of the CDR3 is TGTGCCATCCAAACGGAGAACGCCCAGTACTTC. This chain connects TRBV10-3 to TRBJ2-7; D is uncertain. V was clipped by 8 bases and J by 10 bases, with 15 bases between them. The germline V gene has CDR1 ENHRY and CDR2 SYGVKD. The CDR3 spans 11 residues.

The chain links TRBV5-6 to TRBJ1-2; D perhaps matches TRBD1 (6 bases). V was shortened by 4 bases and J by 13 bases, with 14 bases between the two germline ends. From germline, CDR1 is SGHDT and CDR2 YYEEEE. The CDR3 extends over 11 amino acids. The CDR3 nucleotides are TGTGCCAGCAGCGCCAGGGGTTCCGGCACCTTC. Translated: CASSARGSGTF.

CDR3 sequence reads: CASTTGRDGYTF. CDR3 nucleotides: TGTGCCAGCACTACGGGACGGGATGGCTACACCTTC. V and J are TRBV27 and TRBJ1-2; perhaps TRBD1 as D (5 bases). This CDR3 comprises 12 residues. Germline V CDR1 and CDR2: MNHEY, SMNVEV (reference sequence). V lost 7 bases and J 6 bases, leaving 12 bases between the germline ends.

The chain carries TRBV28 and TRBJ1-2; TRBD1 matches 7 bases. This CDR3 comprises 14 residues. CDR1 MDHEN and CDR2 SYDVKM come from the germline V gene. V shed 5 bases and J 2 bases; nucleotides not matched to a gene: 5. The CDR3 region has the DNA TGTGCCAGCAGTAAACCAGGGGGGAACTATGGCTACACCTTC. Protein: CASSKPGGNYGYTF.

The genes are TRBV9 and TRBJ2-1; D is perhaps TRBD1 (5 bases). The CDR3 runs 15 residues. V lost 0 bases to trimming and J lost 4 bases, with 11 bases between them. Germline values: CDR1 SGDLS, CDR2 YYNGEE. CDR3 bases: TGTGCCAGCAGCGTAGGTCCAGGGTTGTACAATGAGCAGTTCTTC. This gives the protein CASSVGPGLYNEQFF. The full variable domain, with the rest looked up from reference TRBV9 and TRBJ2-1, is DSGVTQTPKHLITATGQRVTLRCSPRSGDLSVYWYQQSLDQGLQFLIQYYNGEERAKGNILERFSAQQFPDLHSELNLSSLELGDSALYFCASSVGPGLYNEQFFGPGTRLTVL.

The chain joins TRBV27 to TRBJ2-2, with a possible D match to TRBD1 (5 bases). The CDR3 has 13 amino acids. Looked up from germline, CDR1 is MNHEY and CDR2 is SMNVEV (reference sequence). Trimming cost V 6 bases and J 7 bases, with 12 bases left between them. CDR3 in amino acids: CASRPGQVGELFF. The DNA of the CDR3 is TGTGCCAGCAGACCAGGGCAGGTCGGGGAGCTGTTTTTT.

In this sample, this clone turned up once. An end of the junction does not agree with germline; a read error may underlie this. The chain has TRBV11-2 and TRBJ1-1; tentative D call: TRBD1 (5 bases). CDR3 length: 11 residues. Germline CDR1 SGHAT, CDR2 FQNNGV. The DNA of the CDR3 is TGTGCCAGCAGCTTAGCGGGACTGCTCCTCTTT. This encodes CASSLAGLLLF.

V usage is TRBV6-1 and J usage is TRBJ1-1; D perhaps matches TRBD1 (5 bases). Trimming cost V 0 bases and J 5 bases, with 10 bases left between them. The CDR3 length is 14 residues. The germline CDR1 and CDR2 sequences are MNHNS and SASEGT. The CDR3 protein is CASSEAWEGTEAFF. DNA of the CDR3: TGTGCCAGCAGTGAAGCTTGGGAGGGGACTGAAGCTTTCTTT.

The rearrangement links TRBV4-3 to TRBJ2-7; 7 bases map to TRBD1. The J segment lost 7 bases and the V segment lost 3 bases, leaving 9 bases of the junction unmatched. Germline CDR1 LGHNA, CDR2 YSLEER. This CDR3 region has 14 residues. The DNA of the CDR3 is TGCGCCAGCAGCCACTCAACAGGGGTGAGGGAGCAGTACTTC. As protein: CASSHSTGVREQYF.